The 25 T cell receptor beta chains below come from one sample, sequenced in a study of cytomegalovirus exposure and HLA in healthy donors (dated by TCRdb to 2015 to 2018). The method behind the library was the immunoSEQ multiplex PCR assay. A mixture of 60 forward primers for TCR Vbeta segments and 13 reverse primers for TCR Jbeta segments was used in the multiplex PCR. TCRdb stores this immuneACCESS table with in-frame sequences only. Part of the clones is absent; in the studies checked, under half of the shortfall reflects unresolved V genes, and no reason is known for the rest. The table for this sample lists around 170,000 clones; 65% to 85% of them were counted only once. The ten largest clones add up to 1.5% of the sample. The sample comprised PBMCs. The receptors were sampled from a woman aged 18 to 35 in good health and CMV-seronegative.

This clone appeared a single time. The chain uses TRBV21-1 and TRBJ2-3; the tabulated D call, TRBD2, remains unverified against the DNA. TRBV21-1 is a pseudogene. The CDR3 runs 14 residues. CDR3 in DNA: TGTGCCAGCAGTAGGAGGGAATATTGCGATACGCAGTATTTT. Residues: CASSRREYCDTQYF.

This chain connects TRBV7-2 to TRBJ1-1, with 10 bases aligning to TRBD1. Germline values: CDR1 SGHTA, CDR2 FQGNSA. The CDR3 loop spans 17 amino acids. The V and J ends lost 5 bases and 4 bases, in that order; junction bases with no gene match: 13. CDR3 sequence reads: CASSPQTGGAVTTEAFF. Here the CDR3 DNA reads TGTGCCAGCAGCCCCCAGACAGGGGGCGCAGTGACCACTGAAGCTTTCTTT.

The rearrangement links TRBV6-5 to TRBJ1-2; 7 nucleotides agree with TRBD1. The V segment lost 2 bases and the J segment 5 bases; nucleotides outside the gene matches: 2. In germline, CDR1 is MNHEY, CDR2 SVGAGI. This CDR3 region has 13 residues. CDR3 sequence: CASSYVRGYGYTF. Written as DNA, the CDR3 is TGTGCCAGCAGTTACGTCAGGGGGTATGGCTACACCTTC.

The chain uses TRBV6-1 and TRBJ2-7; possible D gene TRBD1, 5 bases. The CDR3 contains 14 residues. V was pared by 4 bases and J by 3 bases, with 13 bases between. Germline-derived CDR1 and CDR2 are MNHNS and SASEGT. The CDR3 region has the DNA TGTGCCAGCAGTGCAAGGACAATAAGCTACGAGCAGTACTTC. Translation gives CASSARTISYEQYF.

The rearrangement joins TRBV7-9 to TRBJ1-6; D unresolved. Trimming cost V 2 bases and J 10 bases, with 12 bases left between them. The CDR3 contains 14 residues. The germline V gene encodes CDR1 SEHNR and CDR2 FQNEAQ (reference sequence). CDR3 protein: CASSLIAGLSPLHF. The CDR3 DNA reads as TGTGCCAGCAGCTTAATAGCGGGTCTCTCACCCCTCCACTTT.

The CDR3 DNA sequence: TGCGCCAGCAGCTTCATCCTAGGGGGTGACACTGAAGCTTTCTTT. Translated: CASSFILGGDTEAFF. V usage is TRBV5-1 and J usage is TRBJ1-1, with D tentatively TRBD1 (6 bases). The CDR3 covers 15 residues. Trimming shortened V by 2 bases and J by 3 bases, and 14 bases separated the two germline ends. CDR1 SGHRS and CDR2 YFSETQ come from the germline V gene.

V usage is TRBV7-2 and J usage is TRBJ2-7, with D perhaps matching TRBD1 (6 bases). V was clipped by 5 bases and J by 2 bases, with 13 bases between them. The germline V gene encodes CDR1 SGHTA and CDR2 FQGNSA. The CDR3 has 14 amino acids. In DNA, the CDR3 is TGTGCCAGCAGCATGACAGGTGGGCCCTACGAGCAGTACTTC. Translation: CASSMTGGPYEQYF.

The chain is built from TRBV6-5 and TRBJ1-1, with TRBD1 matching 8 bases. CDR1 is MNHEY, CDR2 SVGAGI, per germline. This CDR3 has 16 residues. V shed 0 bases, J shed 2 bases, and the junction held 5 bases outside the gene matches. The CDR3 bases are TGTGCCAGCAGTTACTCAGACAGGGGACTAAACACTGAAGCTTTCTTT. Amino acid sequence: CASSYSDRGLNTEAFF.

The rearrangement uses TRBV2 and TRBJ1-2, with D maybe TRBD1 (5 bases). V lost 9 bases to trimming and J lost 7 bases, with 15 bases between them. The CDR3 has 12 residues. Germline CDR1 is SNHLY and CDR2 is FYNNEI. The CDR3 here is CASGSGLSGYTF. CDR3 DNA sequence: TGTGCCAGTGGCTCAGGGCTCTCTGGCTACACCTTC.

This clone was seen more than once but under ten times. This chain joins TRBV6-5 and TRBJ1-5, with D hard to call. V gave up 7 bases and J gave up 2 bases, with 15 bases separating them. From germline, CDR1 is MNHEY and CDR2 SVGAGI. The CDR3 sequence is 15 residues long. For the CDR3, the DNA is TGTGCCAGCACTGGTCTTCTTGAGGGCAATCAGCCCCAGCATTTT. This codes for CASTGLLEGNQPQHF.

This rearrangement joins TRBV7-9 to TRBJ1-2, with 7 positions matching TRBD1. V lost 8 bases and J lost 1; bases outside the gene matches: 4. The CDR3 contains 13 residues. The germline V gene encodes CDR1 SEHNR and CDR2 FQNEAQ (reference sequence). As DNA, the CDR3 is TGTGCCAGCGGGGACAGCCGTAACTATGGCTACACCTTC. Translated: CASGDSRNYGYTF.

The rearrangement links TRBV6-1 to TRBJ2-3, with D unclear. The CDR3 length is 13 residues. V was clipped by 6 bases and J by 1 base, with 8 bases between them. Germline V gives CDR1 MNHNS, CDR2 SASEGT. In nucleotides, the CDR3 is TGTGCCAGCAGGCTACGAGGCACAGATACGCAGTATTTT. It codes for CASRLRGTDTQYF.

The genes are TRBV6-1 and TRBJ2-2, with 9 bases matching TRBD2. The CDR3 spans 15 residues. CDR1 and CDR2 from the germline V gene are MNHNS and SASEGT. V shed 6 bases and J 3 bases; nucleotides not matched to a gene: 5. The CDR3 nucleotides read TGTGCCAGCAGCCAGACTAGCGGTTACACCGGGGAGCTGTTTTTT. Translation: CASSQTSGYTGELFF.

This chain connects TRBV11-3 to TRBJ1-1; possible D gene TRBD1, 5 bases. The CDR3 runs to 16 residues. Germline values: CDR1 SGHNT, CDR2 YENEEA. V was clipped by 5 bases and J by 0 bases, with 16 bases between them. The CDR3 here is CASSPLGAKMNTEAFF. In DNA, the CDR3 is TGTGCCAGCAGCCCCTTAGGGGCGAAGATGAACACTGAAGCTTTCTTT.

Of note for this clone: Within the sample, other DNA sequences also encode this same CDR3. The J gene is TRBJ2-7, the V gene TRBV5-1; weak D call: TRBD2 (6 bases). The CDR3 totals 12 residues. CDR1 is SGHRS, CDR2 YFSETQ, per germline. The V end was cut by 4 bases, the J end by 7 bases, with 12 bases between. The CDR3: CASSLGGGEQYF. The CDR3 DNA is TGCGCCAGCAGCCTCGGAGGAGGGGAGCAGTACTTC.

V is TRBV28 and J is TRBJ1-5; D is undetermined. This CDR3 comprises 13 residues. V gave up 4 bases and J gave up 11 bases, with 15 bases separating them. The V gene's germline CDR1 is MDHEN and CDR2 SYDVKM. The CDR3 is CASSYGASGAQHF. The CDR3 region has the DNA TGTGCCAGCAGTTACGGTGCTTCGGGAGCCCAGCATTTT.

The chain is built from TRBV5-1 and TRBJ2-3; D is unresolved. The V gene's germline CDR1 is SGHRS and CDR2 YFSETQ. V was trimmed by 0 bases and J by 0 bases, leaving 8 bases between them. CDR3 length: 15 residues. The CDR3 loop reads CASSLGDISTDTQYF. Written as DNA, the CDR3 is TGCGCCAGCAGCTTGGGAGATATTAGCACAGATACGCAGTATTTT.

This clone occurred once. This chain links TRBV7-8 with TRBJ1-4; D is unresolved. Per the germline V gene, CDR1 is SGHVS and CDR2 is FQNEAQ. This CDR3 is built from 14 residues. V lost 1 base and J lost 10, with 13 bases in between. CDR3 sequence (DNA): TGTGCCAGCAGCTTAGTAACAGAAAGCGGAAAACTGTTTTTT. Protein sequence: CASSLVTESGKLFF.

J is TRBJ1-1 and V is TRBV21-1. TRBV21-1 is classified as a pseudogene. The length of the CDR3 is 15 residues. The CDR3 nucleotides are TGTGCCAGCAGCCTAGATTTCCTGGGGAACACTGAAGCTTTCTTT. This sequence encodes CASSLDFLGNTEAFF.

This rearrangement joins TRBV30 to TRBJ1-1; possibly TRBD1 for D (6 bases). The V and J ends lost 2 bases and 4 bases respectively, with 14 bases between them. This CDR3 spans 14 amino acids. Per the germline V gene, CDR1 is GTSNPN and CDR2 is SVGIG (reference sequence). The CDR3 DNA is TGTGCCTGGAGTTGGTGGGGAGGGGGCACTGAAGCTTTCTTT. This encodes CAWSWWGGGTEAFF.

This clone was recorded once. The rearrangement uses TRBV6-6 and TRBJ2-2, with D tentatively TRBD2 (5 bases). Germline loops: CDR1 MNHNY, CDR2 SVGAGI (reference sequence). The CDR3 spans 12 residues. In DNA, the CDR3 is TGTGCGACCCGGGAAGGCACCGGGGAGCTGTTTTTT. It yields the protein CATREGTGELFF.

V usage is TRBV5-1 and J usage is TRBJ1-1; tentative D call: TRBD1 (5 bases). The CDR3 loop spans 16 amino acids. The V end lost 2 bases, the J end lost 3 bases, and 17 bases lay between the germline ends. CDR1 and CDR2 from the germline V gene are SGHRS and YFSETQ. The CDR3 region is CASSLGPRQTDTEAFF. The CDR3 DNA reads as TGCGCCAGCAGCTTAGGACCTCGACAGACTGACACTGAAGCTTTCTTT.

About this clone: A read error may account for a junction end that differs from germline. V usage is TRBV2 and J usage is TRBJ2-5, with D possibly matching TRBD1 (6 bases). Germline V CDR1 and CDR2: SNHLY, FYNNEI. This CDR3 is built from 13 residues. The CDR3 coding sequence is TGTGCCAGCAGTGGGAACAGGGAAGAGGCCCAGTACTTC. It translates to CASSGNREEAQYF.

The chain links TRBV28 to TRBJ2-2, with 9 bases matching TRBD2. The CDR3 covers 16 residues. Germline CDR1 is MDHEN and CDR2 is SYDVKM. The trim removed 3 bases at V and 1 base at J, leaving 3 bases unmatched. The CDR3 DNA is TGTGCCAGCAGTTTGTTTAGCGGGAGGAACACCGGGGAGCTGTTTTTT. As protein: CASSLFSGRNTGELFF.

This chain connects TRBV5-1 to TRBJ2-3; TRBD2 matches at 15 bases. Trimming at V came to 4 bases and at J to 3 bases, leaving 3 bases not matched to a gene. This CDR3 has 16 amino acids. The germline V gene has CDR1 SGHRS and CDR2 YFSETQ. DNA for the CDR3: TGCGCCAGCAGCGCAGGGACTAGCGGGGGGACAGATACGCAGTATTTT. This encodes CASSAGTSGGTDTQYF.